This T cell receptor beta chain was retrieved from a study of shared clonotypes between healthy human individuals. Study-wide results and caveats: Clonotypes not shared had lower generation probabilities than those common to all four donors. Estimated richness values were generally larger in naive subsets than in memory subsets.

Trimming at V came to 6 bases and at J to 2 bases, leaving 7 bases not matched to a gene. Germline V gene lookup returns CDR1 MNHEY and CDR2 SMNVEV (reference sequence). The length of the CDR3 is 15 residues. TCRdb's table, derived via immunoSEQ multiplex PCR, lists solely in-frame clones and lacks some. The profile shows over 850,000 clones, around 78% of them singletons. With regard to this clone: Its antigen is currently unknown.

This clonotype was obtained from a man aged 18 to 29 in good health. Some clones in this sample may be carry-over from other donors' samples. The V gene is TRBV27, the J gene TRBJ2-7; 10 bases match TRBD1. Sample: memory CD4+ T cells from PBMCs. The subset here: CD45RA-negative fraction. The CDR3 nucleotides read TGTGCCAGCAGCGGAGGACAGGGGGGACCCTACGAGCAGTACTTC. Its translation is CASSGGQGGPYEQYF.